This entry concerns a single T cell receptor (beta chain). Antigen specificity is unknown. These data come from a study of OX40 agonist ivuxolimab in advanced cancers. Overall study findings and caveats: Patients who responded partially at 0.1-3.0 mg/kg showed clonal expansion ranking among the lowest.

Germline values: CDR1 ENHRY, CDR2 SYGVKD. Trimming stripped 3 bases from V and 6 bases from J, with 15 bases between. The length of the CDR3 is 15 residues. Profiled with immunoSEQ multiplex PCR; TCRdb holds only in-frame clones, not every one. The sample lists under 65,000 clones; around 84% were seen once. The V call is TRBV10-3, the J call TRBJ2-1, with D perhaps TRBD2 (5 bases). Specimen: CD4+ or CD8+ T cells sorted from blood, collected in a trial of the OX40 agonist ivuxolimab. The clonotype comes from an adult with an advanced solid tumor such as melanoma, head and neck, liver or kidney cancer. The CDR3 spells CAISDNGVGTNEQFF. As DNA, the CDR3 is TGTGCCATCAGTGATAACGGGGTGGGCACCAATGAGCAGTTCTTC.